The subject of this entry is one T cell receptor beta chain. Antigen unknown. The CDR3 sequence is 15 residues long. With 2 bases clipped from V and 7 bases from J, the junction kept 10 bases outside the gene matches. Germline CDR1 MNHEY, CDR2 SVGAGI. This entry comes from a study of cytomegalovirus exposure and HLA in healthy donors. Study background: The 90 to 150 validation repertoires, a later analysis reported, used the same platform as the 600 to 700 repertoires from the first cohort.

Using immunoSEQ multiplex PCR, the repertoire was profiled, and TCRdb retains in-frame clones only, with some absent. The table shows approximately 70,000 clones, with 94% occurring only once. Study results and caveats: The investigators catalogued 150 or so TCR beta chains as cytomegalovirus-associated. Across donors, most TCRs were seen rarely, yet some public ones were widespread. Cytomegalovirus status was reportedly diagnosed by the classifier with high sensitivity and specificity.

V gene TRBV6-5 combines with J gene TRBJ2-7; 8 bases are shared with TRBD1. The receptor's source is a woman in her late teens or twenties in good health and CMV-seronegative. Specimen: PBMCs. CDR3 region: CASSYSGQGLGEQYF. The CDR3 region has the DNA TGTGCCAGCAGTTACAGTGGACAGGGCCTTGGGGAGCAGTACTTC.